This T cell receptor (beta chain) was profiled in a study of neurological immune-mediated disorders. In the study overall: Within the group of 34 multiple sclerosis patients, approximately 30 were relapsing-remitting, while 3 were secondary progressive. Study findings and constraints: None of the CDR3 amino acid sequences of expanded clones were shared across subjects, and this suggested private repertoires in all groups.

This clonotype occurred many times. Antigen specificity is unknown. Unsorted libraries used 2 million PBMCs kept at -80 degrees C. Every sequencing run generated in excess of 160 million TCR-beta sequences. These sequences covered 15-18 subjects. MiXCR, applied by TCRdb to the 5' RACE reads, yields one record per CDR3 protein. The sample lists about 46,000 distinct CDR3 sequences; 1.5% to 2% were seen once. The sequenced sample was PBMCs. This TCR was recovered from a woman aged 40 to 50 with multiple sclerosis.

CDR3 sequence (DNA): TGCGCCAGCAGCCCCCAGACCTATTCCTATGGCTACACCTTC. Translation: CASSPQTYSYGYTF. The rearrangement joins TRBV5-1 to TRBJ1-2; D remains unclear. V lost 4 bases and J 4 bases, leaving 14 bases between the germline ends. This CDR3 contains 14 residues. The germline V gene encodes CDR1 SGHRS and CDR2 YFSETQ.